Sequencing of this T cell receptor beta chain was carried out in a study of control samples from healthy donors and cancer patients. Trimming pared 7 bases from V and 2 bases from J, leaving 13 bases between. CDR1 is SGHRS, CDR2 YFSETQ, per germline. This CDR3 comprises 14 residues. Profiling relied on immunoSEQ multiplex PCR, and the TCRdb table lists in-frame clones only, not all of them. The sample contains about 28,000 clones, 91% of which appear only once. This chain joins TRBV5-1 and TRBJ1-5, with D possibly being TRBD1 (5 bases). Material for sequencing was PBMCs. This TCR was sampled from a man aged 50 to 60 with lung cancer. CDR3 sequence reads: CASSTGTGNQPQHF. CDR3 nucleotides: TGCGCCAGCTCTACCGGGACGGGCAATCAGCCCCAGCATTTT.